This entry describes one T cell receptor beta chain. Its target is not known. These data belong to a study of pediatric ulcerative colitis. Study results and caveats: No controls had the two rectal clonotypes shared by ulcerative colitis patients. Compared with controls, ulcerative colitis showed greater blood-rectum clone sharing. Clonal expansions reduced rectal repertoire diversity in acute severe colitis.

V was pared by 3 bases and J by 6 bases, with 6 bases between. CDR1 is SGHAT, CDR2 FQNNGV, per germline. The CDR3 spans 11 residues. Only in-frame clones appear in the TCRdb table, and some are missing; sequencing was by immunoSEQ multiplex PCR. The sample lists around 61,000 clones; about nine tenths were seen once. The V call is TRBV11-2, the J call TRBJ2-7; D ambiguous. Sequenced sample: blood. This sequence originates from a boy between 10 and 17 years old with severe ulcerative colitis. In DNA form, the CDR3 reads TGTGCCAGCAGCTTTTCCCGCGAGCAGTACTTC. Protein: CASSFSREQYF.